A selection of T cell receptor beta chains follows, all from one sample in a study of somatic mutations in cytotoxic T cells in rheumatoid arthritis. The protocol was immunoSEQ multiplex PCR, while the TCRdb copy is restricted to in-frame clones and leaves out a portion. The sample includes around 16,000 clones, over 60% of them seen just once. Sample: CD8+ T cells sorted from blood. Receptors were obtained from an adult with rheumatoid arthritis. CDR3s include the opening cysteine and the closing phenylalanine or tryptophan. A D gene is named only where the DNA matches it firmly. The size entry is marked missing in some rows and otherwise reads once, few, many or a size class.

D gene,clone size,V gene,J gene,CDR3 DNA,CDR3 protein
.,few,TRBV2,TRBJ2-7,TGTGCCAGCAGTGAGGTCGGACGAGGGAGGGACAGCTCCTACGAGCAGTACTTC,CASSEVGRGRDSSYEQYF
.,.,TRBV6-1,TRBJ1-4,TGTGCCAGCAGTGACAGGGTTGGGGTCCTTGAAAAACTGTTTTTT,CASSDRVGVLEKLFF
.,.,TRBV27,TRBJ2-5,TGTGCCAGCAGTTTCAACCAAGAGACCCAGTACTTC,CASSFNQETQYF
.,.,TRBV9,TRBJ1-5,TGTGCCAGCAGCCTGGCGATCGATCAGCCCCAGCATTTT,CASSLAIDQPQHF
.,.,TRBV30,TRBJ1-1,TGTGCCTGGATCGAACTCACTGAAGCTTTCTTT,CAWIELTEAFF
.,.,TRBV5-1,TRBJ2-7,TGCGCCAGCAGCTTGGCTCAGGGGTTGTACGAGCAGTACTTC,CASSLAQGLYEQYF
.,once,TRBV19,TRBJ2-5,TGTGCCAGTAGTATACCCCAAGAGACCCAGTACTTC,CASSIPQETQYF
TRBD1,.,TRBV27,TRBJ1-2,TGTGCCAGTTCGACAGGGAACTATGGCTACACCTTC,CASSTGNYGYTF
TRBD1,once,TRBV7-9,TRBJ1-4,TGTGCCAGCAGCACTCCGGGACAGCAAGAAAAACTGTTTTTT,CASSTPGQQEKLFF
TRBD1,few,TRBV29-1,TRBJ2-2,TGCAGCGTCGGCAGGGGGCGACACCGGGGAGCTGTTTTT,CSVGRGRHRGAVF
.,once,TRBV5-5,TRBJ2-3,TGTGCCAGCAGCTTGAACACCCCCACAGATACGCAGTATTTT,CASSLNTPTDTQYF
TRBD1,.,TRBV7-8,TRBJ2-1,TGTGCCAGCAGCCATAGCGACAGGGGGTACGACAATGAGCAGTTCTTC,CASSHSDRGYDNEQFF
.,.,TRBV30,TRBJ2-3,TGTGCCTGTTCCGTATACGGGATAGATACGCAGTATTTT,CACSVYGIDTQYF
.,.,TRBV6-1,TRBJ2-1,TGTGCCAGCAGTGAACTACAGGGAGACAATGAGCAGTTCTTC,CASSELQGDNEQFF
.,.,TRBV27,TRBJ1-4,TGTGCCAGCAGTTTAGGCCAGGGTGGCGAAAAACTGTTTTTT,CASSLGQGGEKLFF
TRBD2,.,TRBV5-1,TRBJ2-3,TGCGCCAGCAGCCAAGGACTAGCGGGAGCGGGCACAGATACGCAGTATTTT,CASSQGLAGAGTDTQYF
.,.,TRBV4-1,TRBJ2-1,TGCGCCAGCAGCCACATCTCAGGGAGCCATGAGCAGTTCTTC,CASSHISGSHEQFF
.,.,TRBV2,TRBJ2-2,TGTGCCAGCAGTGTTTGGACTAGACAGGCCGGGGAGCTGTTTTTT,CASSVWTRQAGELFF
.,.,TRBV11-2,TRBJ2-1,TGTGCCAGCAGCTTCGGGGGCCGGAATGAGCAGTTCTTC,CASSFGGRNEQFF
.,once,TRBV18,TRBJ1-4,TGTGCCAGCTCACCATGGCCAGCAACTAATGAAAAACTGTTTTTT,CASSPWPATNEKLFF
.,.,TRBV7-6,TRBJ2-1,TGTGCCAGCAGCCGGGAATACTGGGTTGAGCAGTTCTTC,CASSREYWVEQFF
.,.,TRBV30,TRBJ1-2,TGTGCCTGGATGGGGCCTAGCTATGGCTACACCTTC,CAWMGPSYGYTF
.,.,TRBV7-9,TRBJ1-2,TGTGCCAGCAGCTCACCTGTCCCCTCGGAAGGCTACACCTTC,CASSSPVPSEGYTF
TRBD2,.,TRBV28,TRBJ2-3,TGTGCCAGCCCGCGGGGGGGGAGCACAGATACGCAGTATTTT,CASPRGGSTDTQYF
.,.,TRBV5-4,TRBJ2-7,TGTGCCAGCAGCTTGGAGTACGGCGATTACGAGCAGTACTTC,CASSLEYGDYEQYF
.,.,TRBV13,TRBJ1-1,TGTGCCAGCAGCTTAGGCAGGGACACTGAAGCTTTCTTT,CASSLGRDTEAFF
.,.,TRBV11-3,TRBJ1-1,TGTGCCAGCAGCTTAGATCGTAGGATGAACACTGAAGCTTTCTTT,CASSLDRRMNTEAFF
.,.,TRBV27,TRBJ2-7,TGTGCCAGTTTTACTAGCAGCTACGAGCAGTACTTC,CASFTSSYEQYF
TRBD2,.,TRBV7-9,TRBJ2-3,TGTGCCAGCAGCCCACAATGGACTAGCGGGAGTTTCGCAGATACGCAGTATTTT,CASSPQWTSGSFADTQYF
.,.,TRBV2,TRBJ2-7,TGTGCCAGCAGTGAATCCCCGCTGGCCTCTTACGAGCAGTACTTC,CASSESPLASYEQYF
TRBD1,.,TRBV19,TRBJ1-2,TGTGCCAGTAGTCCCGGGACAGCGTTAATGGTCGTATTCGGCTACACCTTC,CASSPGTALMVVFGYTF
TRBD1,.,TRBV29-1,TRBJ1-1,TGCAGCGTTGACCGGGACAGCATGAACACTGAAGCTTTCTTT,CSVDRDSMNTEAFF
TRBD2,once,TRBV15,TRBJ2-2,TGTGCCACCAGCGCATGGGCGGGGGGGCCCGGGGAGCTGTTTTTT,CATSAWAGGPGELFF
.,.,TRBV4-1,TRBJ2-7,TGCGCCAGCAGCCAAGAACCTTCCAGAGCATACGAGCAGTACTTC,CASSQEPSRAYEQYF
.,.,TRBV2,TRBJ1-5,TGTGCCAGCAGTGAAGAGACGGTCGAGCCCCAGCATTTT,CASSEETVEPQHF